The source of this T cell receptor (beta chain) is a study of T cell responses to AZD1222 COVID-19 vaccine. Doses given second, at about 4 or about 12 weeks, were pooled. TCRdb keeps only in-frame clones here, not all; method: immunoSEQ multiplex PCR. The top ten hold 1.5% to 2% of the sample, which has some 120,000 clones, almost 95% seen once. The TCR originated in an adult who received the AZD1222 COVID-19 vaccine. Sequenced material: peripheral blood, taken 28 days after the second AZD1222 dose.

CDR3 sequence (DNA): TGTGCCAGCAGCCAGGACGGGACTCTGAACACCGGGGAGCTGTTTTTT. Residues: CASSQDGTLNTGELFF. This chain links TRBV14 with TRBJ2-2; D might be TRBD2 (6 bases). Germline CDR1 reads SGHDN; CDR2 reads FVKESK. There are 16 residues in the CDR3. The V end was cut by 3 bases, the J end by 1 base, with 12 bases between. The full variable domain, completed using reference TRBV14 and TRBJ2-2, is EAGVTQFPSHSVIEKGQTVTLRCDPISGHDNLYWYRRVMGKEIKFLLHFVKESKQDESGMPNNRFLAERTGGTYSTLKVQPAELEDSGVYFCASSQDGTLNTGELFFGEGSRLTVL.